Each of the 18 T cell receptor beta chains below was sequenced from the same sample in a study of post-analysis software for immune sequencing data. Findings of the study overall: Patients used about five TRBV segments, including TRBV5-6, TRBV5-1 and TRBV20-1, more often than controls.

Which antigens these TCRs recognize remains unknown. Unique molecular identifiers were present in the TCR beta cDNA libraries. Via MiXCR, TCRdb re-called the PCR reads, giving one row per CDR3 protein. Counted here are over 300,000 distinct CDR3 sequences, around 37% occurring once; the ten biggest clones make up roughly 12%. Sequencing was performed on blood. The origin of the receptors is a girl aged 5-17 years with multiple sclerosis.

V gene TRBV18 combines with J gene TRBJ2-7; D might be TRBD2 (6 bases). The length of the CDR3 is 14 residues. Trimming took off 2 bases at V and 4 bases at J, with 12 bases between the two ends. The germline V gene encodes CDR1 KGHSH and CDR2 LQKENI. The CDR3 here is CASSPRRGRYEQYF. The CDR3 DNA is TGTGCCAGCTCACCAAGGCGGGGTCGATACGAGCAGTACTTC.

The V call is TRBV2, the J call TRBJ2-1; no firm D call. This CDR3 spans 11 amino acids. Trimming pared 4 bases from V and 14 bases from J, leaving 12 bases between. Germline assignment: CDR1 SNHLY and CDR2 FYNNEI. CDR3: CASSVAEKEFF. CDR3 nucleotide sequence: TGTGCCAGCAGTGTGGCGGAGAAGGAGTTCTTC.

This sequence joins TRBV11-2 and TRBJ2-7; D might be TRBD2 (6 bases). V lost 3 bases to trimming and J lost 5 bases, with 14 bases between them. The CDR3 loop spans 14 amino acids. The V gene's germline CDR1 is SGHAT and CDR2 FQNNGV. The CDR3 sequence is CASSFRGAENEQYF. CDR3 bases: TGTGCCAGCAGCTTTCGCGGGGCGGAGAACGAGCAGTACTTC.

This clonotype appeared a few times. The chain carries TRBV9 and TRBJ1-1, with 7 bases aligning to TRBD1. The CDR3 covers 16 residues. CDR1 SGDLS and CDR2 YYNGEE come from the germline V gene. J was trimmed by 1 base and V by 0 bases; bases with no gene match: 6. DNA of the CDR3: TGTGCCAGCAGCGTAGGAACCGGACAGGCGAACACTGAAGCTTTCTTT. Translated: CASSVGTGQANTEAFF.

This clonotype was observed a few times. The rearrangement uses TRBV7-9 and TRBJ1-1; 7 nucleotides agree with TRBD1. The CDR3 covers 15 residues. Germline CDR1 SEHNR, CDR2 FQNEAQ (reference sequence). Trimming at V came to 5 bases and at J to 8 bases, leaving 14 bases not matched to a gene. CDR3 nucleotides: TGTGCCAGCAGCCCCAAGCAGGGGGAATATCACGAAGCTTTCTTT. Its translation is CASSPKQGEYHEAFF. Full variable domain (rest looked up from reference TRBV7-9 and TRBJ1-1): DTGVSQNPRHKITKRGQNVTFRCDPISEHNRLYWYRQTLGQGPEFLTYFQNEAQLEKSRLLSDRFSAERPKGSFSTLEIQRTEQGDSAMYLCASSPKQGEYHEAFFGQGTRLTVV.

This clonotype was counted only a few times. V usage is TRBV28 and J usage is TRBJ1-6; unclear D gene. The germline CDR1 and CDR2 sequences are MDHEN and SYDVKM. The CDR3 runs to 13 residues. The V end was cut by 3 bases, the J end by 7 bases, with 7 bases between. CDR3 sequence reads: CASSLRENSPLHF. In DNA form, the CDR3 reads TGTGCCAGCAGTTTGAGGGAGAATTCACCCCTCCACTTT.

The table lists this clonotype with a count of one. The chain employs TRBV27 and TRBJ2-5; perhaps TRBD2 as D (5 bases). The DNA matches TRBJ2-4 better at its end, which makes the J call doubtful. CDR3 length: 15 amino acids. CDR1 and CDR2 from the germline V gene are MNHEY and SMNVEV (reference sequence). CDR3 sequence (DNA): TGTGCCAGCAGTTTCGCAGGAGGATTTTGGGACATTCAGTACTTC. Protein product: CASSFAGGFWDIQYF.

A few counts support this clonotype. The V gene is TRBV20-1, the J gene TRBJ2-7; 8 bases map to TRBD2. The CDR3 covers 14 residues. The germline CDR1 and CDR2 sequences are DFQATT and SNEGSKA (reference sequence). With 6 bases clipped from V and 2 bases from J, the junction kept 9 bases outside the gene matches. CDR3 nucleotide sequence: TGCAGTGCCCTACGGGGGGGCCATACCTACGAGCAGTACTTC. It is translated as CSALRGGHTYEQYF.

In its sample, this clonotype was seen a few times. The chain couples TRBV20-1 to TRBJ2-3, with D perhaps TRBD2 (6 bases). This CDR3 comprises 14 residues. Germline values: CDR1 DFQATT, CDR2 SNEGSKA (reference sequence). The V end was cut by 2 bases, the J end by 0 bases, with 9 bases between. CDR3 DNA: TGCAGTGCTAGAAGGCGGGAAAGCACAGATACGCAGTATTTT. It is translated as CSARRRESTDTQYF.

The J gene is TRBJ2-7, the V gene TRBV4-1; possible D gene TRBD1, 6 bases. The germline gives CDR1 MGHRA, CDR2 YSYEKL. Trimming stripped 4 bases from V and 3 bases from J, with 16 bases between. CDR3 length: 15 residues. The CDR3 protein is CASSRHRDTNYEQYF. CDR3 DNA sequence: TGCGCCAGCAGCCGACACCGGGACACTAACTACGAGCAGTACTTC.

This clonotype has just a few counts. CDR3 amino acids: CATKLGASTDTQYF. The CDR3 region has the DNA TGTGCCACCAAGCTGGGGGCCAGCACAGATACGCAGTATTTT. The chain has TRBV10-3 and TRBJ2-3; tentative D call: TRBD1 (6 bases). In germline, CDR1 is ENHRY, CDR2 SYGVKD. The CDR3 runs 14 residues. With 10 bases removed from V and 0 bases from J, the gap between germline ends came to 14 bases.

In regard to this clonotype: One end of the junction varies from germline; a read error may be responsible. This rearrangement joins TRBV4-1 to TRBJ2-1; 7 bases fit TRBD2. Germline lookup yields CDR1 MGHRA and CDR2 YSYEKL. The CDR3 is made up of 17 amino acids. For the CDR3, the DNA is TGCGCCGGCAGCCCCCGTCTCTCCCGCGGGGGTTACAATGAGCAGTTCTTC. Translated: CAGSPRLSRGGYNEQFF.

This clonotype was counted only a few times. V is TRBV2 and J is TRBJ1-2, with 7 positions matching TRBD1. The ends lost 9 bases at V and 8 bases at J; junction bases unmatched: 15. CDR3 size: 14 residues. The germline V gene encodes CDR1 SNHLY and CDR2 FYNNEI. The CDR3 DNA is TGTGCCAGTCATACAGGGGAGAGAATGCCAGGCTACACCTTC. Translated, it gives CASHTGERMPGYTF.

This clonotype was counted only a few times. The V and J genes are TRBV7-2 and TRBJ1-1, with D perhaps TRBD1 (6 bases). Germline loops: CDR1 SGHTA, CDR2 FQGNSA. The V and J ends lost 5 bases and 1 base respectively, with 14 bases between them. CDR3 length: 15 residues. The CDR3 nucleotides read TGTGCCAGCAGCCCCCAGGGCAGGGGGAACACTGAAGCTTTCTTT. Amino acid sequence: CASSPQGRGNTEAFF. Full variable domain (missing parts from reference TRBV7-2 and TRBJ1-1): GAGVSQSPSNKVTEKGKDVELRCDPISGHTALYWYRQSLGQGLEFLIYFQGNSAPDKSGLPSDRFSAERTGGSVSTLTIQRTQQEDSAVYLCASSPQGRGNTEAFFGQGTRLTVV.

This clonotype was observed many times. The CDR3 reads CASSSTSGGYNEQFF. The CDR3 DNA follows: TGTGCCAGCAGTTCGACTAGCGGGGGATACAATGAGCAGTTCTTC. The chain carries TRBV12-3 or TRBV12-4 and TRBJ2-1, with 12 bases lining up with TRBD2. After removal of 4 bases from V and 4 bases from J, the junction contained 2 bases not matched to a gene. This CDR3 spans 15 amino acids.

This clonotype was recorded a few times. The gene calls are TRBV6-4 and TRBJ2-3, with 9 nucleotides matching TRBD2. V lost 3 bases, J lost 2 bases, and 3 bases stayed unmatched. Germline CDR1 and CDR2: MRHNA and SNTAGT. This CDR3 region has 15 residues. The CDR3 reads CASSELAGSTDTQYF. The CDR3 coding sequence is TGTGCCAGCAGTGAACTAGCGGGCTCCACAGATACGCAGTATTTT.

The chain is built from TRBV6-2 or TRBV6-3 and TRBJ2-3; either TRBD1 or TRBD2 may fit D (5 bases each). The ends were cut back, 9 bases at V and 4 bases at J, with 14 bases in the middle. CDR1 and CDR2 (germline): MNHEY, SVGEGT. This CDR3 is 13 amino acids long. The CDR3 protein is CASRGTGPDTQYF. Here the CDR3 DNA reads TGTGCCAGTCGAGGGACCGGCCCAGATACGCAGTATTTT.

CDR3 amino acids: CASRFGTEPYNEQFF. CDR3 nucleotide sequence: TGTGCCAGCAGATTCGGGACAGAACCCTACAATGAGCAGTTCTTC. The V and J genes are TRBV12-3 or TRBV12-4 and TRBJ2-1; 7 positions agree with TRBD1. J lost 2 bases, V lost 6 bases, and 7 bases had no gene match. CDR3 length: 15 amino acids.